The next 18 T cell receptor beta chains were all read from a single sample in a study of shared clonotypes between healthy human individuals. Sequencing was performed with immunoSEQ multiplex PCR; in TCRdb, only in-frame clones are kept and a portion is missing. The sample contains millions of clones, over 85% of which appear only once. The sequenced material came from naive CD4+ T cells from PBMCs. Subset given: CD45RA+ positively selected. All receptors come from a man aged 18 to 35 in good health. Some clones in this sample may be carry-over from other donors' samples.

V is TRBV7-3 and J is TRBJ2-1; D uncertain. The V and J ends lost 5 bases and 4 bases respectively, with 18 bases between them. The CDR3 is made up of 16 amino acids. Germline CDR1 reads SGHTA; CDR2 reads FQGTGA. The CDR3 region has the DNA TGTGCCAGCAGCCCCTCGGGCGTGCGATTATACAATGAGCAGTTCTTC. It specifies CASSPSGVRLYNEQFF.

The rearrangement links TRBV28 to TRBJ1-4; D gene unclear. Germline CDR1 is MDHEN and CDR2 is SYDVKM. The CDR3 is 18 residues long. V was pared by 2 bases and J by 8 bases, with 24 bases between. The chain's CDR3 is CASSLIGKSSGPMEKLFF. The CDR3 DNA is TGTGCCAGCAGTTTAATAGGCAAATCCTCCGGTCCGATGGAAAAACTGTTTTTT.

Notes on this clone: In the same sample, other DNA sequences code for this CDR3. The chain carries TRBV7-2 and TRBJ2-1, with D perhaps matching TRBD2 (7 bases). V dropped 1 base and J dropped 4 bases, with 11 bases sitting between them. The CDR3 totals 15 residues. The germline V gene has CDR1 SGHTA and CDR2 FQGNSA. In DNA form, the CDR3 reads TGTGCCAGCAGCTTAGATAGGGGGGGGTACAATGAGCAGTTCTTC. Amino acids: CASSLDRGGYNEQFF. Combining the CDR3 with reference TRBV7-2 and TRBJ2-1 gives the whole variable domain GAGVSQSPSNKVTEKGKDVELRCDPISGHTALYWYRQSLGQGLEFLIYFQGNSAPDKSGLPSDRFSAERTGGSVSTLTIQRTQQEDSAVYLCASSLDRGGYNEQFFGPGTRLTVL.

A single count supports this clone. The identical CDR3 is also encoded by other nucleotide sequences in the sample. This chain uses TRBV9 with TRBJ2-2; D uncertain. CDR1 and CDR2 (germline): SGDLS, YYNGEE. The V and J ends lost 1 base and 6 bases respectively, with 4 bases between them. The CDR3 has 12 residues. In DNA form, the CDR3 reads TGTGCCAGCAGCGTATCGTCCGGGGAGCTGTTTTTT. Protein: CASSVSSGELFF.

In its sample, this clone was seen a few times. The V gene is TRBV20-1, the J gene TRBJ1-1; D call uncertain. Germline V gene data show CDR1 as DFQATT and CDR2 as SNEGSKA (reference sequence). CDR3 length: 9 amino acids. Trimming removed 6 bases at V and 7 bases at J, with 6 bases between. Written as DNA, the CDR3 is TGCAGTGCCATTAATGAAGCTTTCTTT. Its translation is CSAINEAFF.

V and J are TRBV30 and TRBJ2-1; 8 nucleotides agree with TRBD2. Germline V CDR1 and CDR2: GTSNPN, SVGIG (reference sequence). This CDR3 spans 13 amino acids. The V and J ends lost 3 bases and 9 bases, in that order; junction bases with no gene match: 7. CDR3 amino acids: CAWSGRASREQFF. CDR3 sequence (DNA): TGTGCCTGGAGCGGGAGGGCGAGTCGTGAGCAGTTCTTC.

Regarding this clone: This sample includes further DNA sequences coding for the same CDR3. The rearrangement uses TRBV18 and TRBJ2-5; maybe TRBD1 (5 bases). In germline, CDR1 is KGHSH, CDR2 LQKENI. The germline V and J ends were trimmed by 3 bases and 5 bases, with 10 bases remaining between them. CDR3 length: 13 residues. The CDR3, as DNA: TGTGCCAGCTCACCGACAGCTAAGGAGACCCAGTACTTC. Translated: CASSPTAKETQYF.

V usage is TRBV2 and J usage is TRBJ1-5; TRBD1 might be the D (6 bases). V gave up 7 bases and J gave up 2 bases, with 12 bases separating them. Germline V gene lookup returns CDR1 SNHLY and CDR2 FYNNEI. This CDR3 has 14 residues. CDR3 sequence (DNA): TGTGCCAGCACACAGGGTGTGGGCAATCAGCCCCAGCATTTT. Translation: CASTQGVGNQPQHF.

As for this clone: Sequence at one end of the junction differs from germline and may be a read error. The chain joins TRBV7-2 to TRBJ2-1, with D tentatively TRBD2 (5 bases). The CDR3 consists of 13 residues. Germline CDR1 reads SGHTA; CDR2 reads FQGNSA. The CDR3, as DNA: TGTGCCAGCAGCTTAGCGAGGACTGAATCTCAAGTCTTC. Its protein is CASSLARTESQVF. The variable domain in full, with the rest retrieved from reference TRBV7-2 and TRBJ2-1, is GAGVSQSPSNKVTEKGKDVELRCDPISGHTALYWYRQSLGQGLEFLIYFQGNSAPDKSGLPSDRFSAERTGGSVSTLTIQRTQQEDSAVYLCASSLARTESQVFGPGTRLTVL.

This chain connects TRBV28 to TRBJ2-3; 13 nucleotides align to TRBD2. From germline, CDR1 is MDHEN and CDR2 SYDVKM. The V segment lost 2 bases and the J segment 4 bases; nucleotides outside the gene matches: 9. The CDR3 is 18 amino acids. CDR3 DNA sequence: TGTGCCAGCAGTTTAGTACTAGCGGGAGGGCCCGAGGCAGATACGCAGTATTTT. Translated, it gives CASSLVLAGGPEADTQYF.

The chain employs TRBV5-1 and TRBJ2-2; TRBD1 aligns across 7 bases. This CDR3 contains 15 residues. V was clipped by 3 bases and J by 1 base; unmatched bases: 3. Germline loops: CDR1 SGHRS, CDR2 YFSETQ. CDR3 in DNA: TGCGCCAGCAGCTGGACAGGTCAGAACACCGGGGAGCTGTTTTTT. This codes for CASSWTGQNTGELFF. Full variable domain (missing parts from reference TRBV5-1 and TRBJ2-2): KAGVTQTPRYLIKTRGQQVTLSCSPISGHRSVSWYQQTPGQGLQFLFEYFSETQRNKGNFPGRFSGRQFSNSRSEMNVSTLELGDSALYLCASSWTGQNTGELFFGEGSRLTVL.

The chain has TRBV10-3 and TRBJ2-3; 10 nucleotides agree with TRBD2. V shed 5 bases and J 4 bases; nucleotides not matched to a gene: 3. CDR3 length equals 14 residues. CDR1 is ENHRY, CDR2 SYGVKD, per germline. The CDR3 nucleotides are TGTGCCATCAGTTCTCTAGCGGGAGCAGATACGCAGTATTTT. It is translated as CAISSLAGADTQYF.

Remarks on this clone: In the same sample, other DNA sequences code for this CDR3. This sequence joins TRBV6-5 and TRBJ2-1; the D is unclear. Looked up from germline, CDR1 is MNHEY and CDR2 is SVGAGI. The length of the CDR3 is 15 residues. Trimming took off 0 bases at V and 0 bases at J, with 6 bases between the two ends. The CDR3 protein is CASSYSRSSYNEQFF. CDR3 sequence (DNA): TGTGCCAGCAGTTACTCCCGGAGCTCCTACAATGAGCAGTTCTTC.

Of note for this clone: Other DNA sequences of this sample code for an identical CDR3. The chain joins TRBV7-9 to TRBJ2-7, with a tentative D call TRBD2 (5 bases). Between the trimmed V and J ends, which lost 3 bases and 7 bases, there was a span of 13 bases. This CDR3 contains 13 residues. Looked up from germline, CDR1 is SEHNR and CDR2 is FQNEAQ (reference sequence). CDR3 loop: CASSFETTYEQYF. The CDR3 DNA follows: TGTGCCAGCAGCTTCGAGACTACATATGAGCAGTACTTC.

This chain links TRBV5-1 with TRBJ1-1; 7 nucleotides agree with TRBD1. V lost 5 bases to trimming and J lost 3 bases; unmatched junction nucleotides: 7. The CDR3 length is 14 residues. CDR1 is SGHRS, CDR2 YFSETQ, per germline. The CDR3 nucleotides are TGCGCCAGCAGGAAACAGGGGAGTGACACTGAAGCTTTCTTT. Translating it yields CASRKQGSDTEAFF.

The CDR3 DNA follows: TGTGCCAGCAGCCGCCAGGGGGGTTACGATCAGCCCCAGCATTTT. Its translation: CASSRQGGYDQPQHF. This rearrangement joins TRBV28 to TRBJ1-5, with 7 bases fitting TRBD1. The CDR3 is 15 amino acids. Germline trimming cut 6 bases from V and 5 bases from J; bases unmatched to any gene: 10. Germline CDR1 reads MDHEN; CDR2 reads SYDVKM.

This clone was observed a handful of times. The CDR3 DNA follows: TGTGCCAGCTCACCTCGTCCCGGGGAGCTGTTTTTT. Protein: CASSPRPGELFF. This chain links TRBV18 with TRBJ2-2; D uncertain. Germline CDR1 reads KGHSH; CDR2 reads LQKENI. The CDR3 contains 12 residues. V gave up 3 bases and J gave up 6 bases, with 5 bases separating them.

The genes are TRBV7-2 and TRBJ2-5, with 7 positions matching TRBD2. V gave up 3 bases and J gave up 4 bases; unmatched junction bases: 8. Germline CDR1 reads SGHTA; CDR2 reads FQGNSA. The CDR3 is 15 residues long. The CDR3 coding sequence is TGTGCCAGCAGCTTGACGATGGCGGGAGTAGAGACCCAGTACTTC. It codes for CASSLTMAGVETQYF.